Sequencing of this TCR beta chain was carried out in a study of response to subunit inactivated influenza vaccine. Study-wide results and caveats: Authors proposed each seasonal influenza vaccination draws in few new T cells.

Between the trimmed V and J ends, which lost 1 base and 1 base, there was a span of 10 bases. The CDR3 is 15 residues long. Germline assignment: CDR1 SGHTA and CDR2 FQGNSA. Worth noting for this clonotype: No antigen is known for it.

Via MiXCR, TCRdb re-called the RT-PCR reads, giving one row per CDR3 protein. The sample consists of a few hundred thousand distinct CDR3 sequences, 20% to 25% of them appearing once. The V call is TRBV7-2, the J call TRBJ1-1; D is ambiguous. The sample here was PBMCs from blood, taken about 20 months after vaccination. This TCR derives from a man in his fifties or sixties who received an inactivated influenza vaccine. CDR3: CASSLGLGWNTEAFF. The DNA for the CDR3 is TGTGCCAGCAGCTTAGGGTTGGGATGGAACACTGAAGCTTTCTTT. Full variable domain (missing parts from reference TRBV7-2 and TRBJ1-1): GAGVSQSPSNKVTEKGKDVELRCDPISGHTALYWYRQSLGQGLEFLIYFQGNSAPDKSGLPSDRFSAERTGGSVSTLTIQRTQQEDSAVYLCASSLGLGWNTEAFFGQGTRLTVV.